The T cell receptor beta chain described here comes from a study of post-analysis software for immune sequencing data. About the research overall: The patients showed relapsing-remitting, secondary progressive and progressive-relapsing multiple sclerosis courses. Findings and limits, study-wide: The five TRBV segments detected at higher frequency in patients than in controls included TRBV5-6, TRBV5-1 and TRBV20-1.

As concerns this clonotype: Its antigen is undetermined.

Researchers reported that TCR beta cDNA libraries carried unique molecular identifiers. TCRdb recomputed calls from the PCR reads with MiXCR, one row per CDR3 protein. The table has under 900,000 distinct CDR3 sequences, around 53% seen once. Trimming removed 5 bases at V and 2 bases at J, with 14 bases between. The CDR3 is 15 amino acids. CDR1 SEHNR and CDR2 FQNEAQ come from the germline V gene (reference sequence). The receptor was isolated from a girl aged 10 to 17 with multiple sclerosis. The gene calls are TRBV7-9 and TRBJ2-3; D is uncertain. Input material: blood. The CDR3 here is CASSQIRAFTDTQYF. In DNA form, the CDR3 reads TGTGCCAGCAGCCAAATTAGGGCCTTCACAGATACGCAGTATTTT. The entire variable domain, with the rest obtained from reference TRBV7-9 and TRBJ2-3, is as follows: DTGVSQNPRHKITKRGQNVTFRCDPISEHNRLYWYRQTLGQGPEFLTYFQNEAQLEKSRLLSDRFSAERPKGSFSTLEIQRTEQGDSAMYLCASSQIRAFTDTQYFGPGTRLTVL.